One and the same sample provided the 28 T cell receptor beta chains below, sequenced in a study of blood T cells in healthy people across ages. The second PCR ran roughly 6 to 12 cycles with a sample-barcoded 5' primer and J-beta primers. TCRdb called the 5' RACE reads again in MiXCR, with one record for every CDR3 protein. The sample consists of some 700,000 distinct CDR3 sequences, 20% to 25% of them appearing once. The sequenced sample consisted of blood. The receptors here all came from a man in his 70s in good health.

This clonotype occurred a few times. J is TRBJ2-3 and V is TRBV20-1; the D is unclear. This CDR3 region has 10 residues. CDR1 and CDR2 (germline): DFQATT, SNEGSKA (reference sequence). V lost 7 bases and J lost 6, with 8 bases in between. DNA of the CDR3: TGCAGTGGCTCCCTTGATACGCAGTATTTT. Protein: CSGSLDTQYF.

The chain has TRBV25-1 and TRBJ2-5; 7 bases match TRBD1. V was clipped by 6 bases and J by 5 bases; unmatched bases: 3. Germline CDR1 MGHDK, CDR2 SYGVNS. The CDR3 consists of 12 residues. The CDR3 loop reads CASRADRETQYF. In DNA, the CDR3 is TGTGCCAGCAGGGCGGACAGGGAGACCCAGTACTTC.

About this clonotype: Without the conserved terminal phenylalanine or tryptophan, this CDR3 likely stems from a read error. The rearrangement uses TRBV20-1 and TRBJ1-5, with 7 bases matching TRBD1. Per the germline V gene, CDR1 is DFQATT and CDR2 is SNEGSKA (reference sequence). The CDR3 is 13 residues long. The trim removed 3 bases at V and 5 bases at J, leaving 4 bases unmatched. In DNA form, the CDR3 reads TGCAGTGCTAGGTGGGGACAGCATCAGCCCCAGCATCTT. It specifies CSARWGQHQPQHL.

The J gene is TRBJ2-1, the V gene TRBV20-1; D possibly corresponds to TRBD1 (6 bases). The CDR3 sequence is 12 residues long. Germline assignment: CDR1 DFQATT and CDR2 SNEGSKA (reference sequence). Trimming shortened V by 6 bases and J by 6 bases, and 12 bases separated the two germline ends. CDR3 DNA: TGCAGTGCAAATACAGGGCCCAATGAGCAGTTCTTC. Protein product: CSANTGPNEQFF.

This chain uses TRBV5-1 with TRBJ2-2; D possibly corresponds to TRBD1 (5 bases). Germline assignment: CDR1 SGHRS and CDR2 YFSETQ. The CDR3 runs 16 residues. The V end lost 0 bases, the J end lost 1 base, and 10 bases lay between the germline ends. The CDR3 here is CASSLEGQVNTGELFF. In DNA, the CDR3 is TGCGCCAGCAGCTTGGAGGGGCAGGTGAACACCGGGGAGCTGTTTTTT.

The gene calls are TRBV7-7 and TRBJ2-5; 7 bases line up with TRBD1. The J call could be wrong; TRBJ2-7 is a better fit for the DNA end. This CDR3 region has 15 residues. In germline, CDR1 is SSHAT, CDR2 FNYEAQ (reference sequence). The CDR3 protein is CASSLEGTASYEQYV. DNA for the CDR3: TGTGCCAGCAGCTTAGAGGGGACAGCATCCTACGAGCAGTACGTC.

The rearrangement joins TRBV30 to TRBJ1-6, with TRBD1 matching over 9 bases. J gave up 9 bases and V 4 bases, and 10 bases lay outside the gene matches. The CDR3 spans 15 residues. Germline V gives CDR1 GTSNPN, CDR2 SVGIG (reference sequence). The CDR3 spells CAWTPGQGIGSPLHF. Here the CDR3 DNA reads TGTGCCTGGACCCCGGGACAGGGAATTGGTTCACCCCTCCACTTT.

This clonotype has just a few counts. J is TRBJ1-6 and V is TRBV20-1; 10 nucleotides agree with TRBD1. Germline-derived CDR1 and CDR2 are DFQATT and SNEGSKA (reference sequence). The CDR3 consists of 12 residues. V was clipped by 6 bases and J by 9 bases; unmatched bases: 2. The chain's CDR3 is CSAGQGGSPLHF. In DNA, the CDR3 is TGCAGTGCCGGACAGGGGGGTTCACCCCTCCACTTT.

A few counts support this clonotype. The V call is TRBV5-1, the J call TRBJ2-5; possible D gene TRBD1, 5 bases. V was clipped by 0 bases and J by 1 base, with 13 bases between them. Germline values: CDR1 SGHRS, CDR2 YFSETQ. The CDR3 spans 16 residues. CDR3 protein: CASSLDYRQSQETQYF. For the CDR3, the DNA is TGCGCCAGCAGCTTGGACTATAGACAGAGCCAAGAGACCCAGTACTTC.

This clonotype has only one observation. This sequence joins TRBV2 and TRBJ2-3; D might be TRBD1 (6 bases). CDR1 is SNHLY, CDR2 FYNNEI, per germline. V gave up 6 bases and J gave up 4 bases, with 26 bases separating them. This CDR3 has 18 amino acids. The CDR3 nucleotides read TGTGCCAGCAGGAGGTTCCTAGGGGCAGGGGTTCCGGCAGATACGCAGTATTTT. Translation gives CASRRFLGAGVPADTQYF.

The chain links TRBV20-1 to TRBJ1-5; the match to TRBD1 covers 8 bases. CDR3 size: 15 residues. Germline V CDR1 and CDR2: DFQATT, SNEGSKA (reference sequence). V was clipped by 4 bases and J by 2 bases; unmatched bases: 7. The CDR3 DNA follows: TGCAGTGCTACAAATACAGGGGGTGGCAATCAGCCCCAGCATTTT. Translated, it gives CSATNTGGGNQPQHF.

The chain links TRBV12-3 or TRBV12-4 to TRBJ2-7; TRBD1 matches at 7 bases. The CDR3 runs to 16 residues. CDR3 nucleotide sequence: TGTGCCAGCAGTCTTAGACCGGGACAGAGCTCCTACAAGCAGTACGTC. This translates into CASSLRPGQSSYKQYV.

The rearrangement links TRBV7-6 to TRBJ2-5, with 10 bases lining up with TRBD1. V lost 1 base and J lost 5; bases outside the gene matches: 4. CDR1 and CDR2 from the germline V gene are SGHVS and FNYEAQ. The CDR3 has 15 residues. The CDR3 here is CASSLGLDRGETQYF. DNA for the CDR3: TGTGCCAGCAGCTTAGGGTTGGACAGGGGGGAGACCCAGTACTTC.

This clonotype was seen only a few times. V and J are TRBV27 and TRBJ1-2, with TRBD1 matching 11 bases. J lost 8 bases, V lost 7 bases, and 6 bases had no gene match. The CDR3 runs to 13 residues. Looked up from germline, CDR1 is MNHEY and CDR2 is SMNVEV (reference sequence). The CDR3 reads CASTPDRGLGYTF. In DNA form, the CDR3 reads TGTGCCAGCACCCCGGACAGGGGGCTAGGCTACACCTTC.

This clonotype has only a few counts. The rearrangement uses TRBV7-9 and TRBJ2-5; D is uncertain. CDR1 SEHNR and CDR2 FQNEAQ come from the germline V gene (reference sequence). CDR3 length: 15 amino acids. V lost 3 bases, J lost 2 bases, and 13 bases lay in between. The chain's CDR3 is CASSFRTQQQETQYF. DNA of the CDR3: TGTGCCAGCAGCTTTCGAACCCAACAGCAAGAGACCCAGTACTTC. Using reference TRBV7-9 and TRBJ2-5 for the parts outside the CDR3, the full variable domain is DTGVSQNPRHKITKRGQNVTFRCDPISEHNRLYWYRQTLGQGPEFLTYFQNEAQLEKSRLLSDRFSAERPKGSFSTLEIQRTEQGDSAMYLCASSFRTQQQETQYFGPGTRLLVL.

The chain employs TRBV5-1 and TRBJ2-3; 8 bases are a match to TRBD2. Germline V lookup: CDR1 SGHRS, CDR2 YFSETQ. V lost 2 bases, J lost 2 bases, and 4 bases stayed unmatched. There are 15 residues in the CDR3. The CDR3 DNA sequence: TGCGCCAGCAGCTTAGCGGGAGCCATCACAGATACGCAGTATTTT. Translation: CASSLAGAITDTQYF.

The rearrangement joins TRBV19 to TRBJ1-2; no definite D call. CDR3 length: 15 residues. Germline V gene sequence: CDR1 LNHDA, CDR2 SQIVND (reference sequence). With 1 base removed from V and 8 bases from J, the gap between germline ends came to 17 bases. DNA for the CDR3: TGTGCCAGTAGTATAGTCTCGGGGATGGTAGGAGGCTACACCTTC. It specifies CASSIVSGMVGGYTF.

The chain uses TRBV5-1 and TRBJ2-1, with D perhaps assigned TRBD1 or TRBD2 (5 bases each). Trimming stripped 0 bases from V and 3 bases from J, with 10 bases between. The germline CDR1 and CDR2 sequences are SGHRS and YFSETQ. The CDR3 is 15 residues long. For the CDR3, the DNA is TGCGCCAGCAGCTTGGAAGGGGACCTCTACAATGAGCAGTTCTTC. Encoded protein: CASSLEGDLYNEQFF.

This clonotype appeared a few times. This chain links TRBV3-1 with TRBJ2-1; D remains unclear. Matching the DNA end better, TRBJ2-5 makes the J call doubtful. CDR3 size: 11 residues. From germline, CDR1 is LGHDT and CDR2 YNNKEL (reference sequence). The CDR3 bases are TGTGCCAGCAGCCATTCCCTCCCCCAGTACTTC. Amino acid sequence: CASSHSLPQYF.

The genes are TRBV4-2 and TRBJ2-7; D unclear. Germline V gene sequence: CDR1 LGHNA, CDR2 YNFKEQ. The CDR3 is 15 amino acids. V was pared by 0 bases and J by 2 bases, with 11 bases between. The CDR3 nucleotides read TGTGCCAGCAGCCAAGAGACTGCTCTTCCCTACGAGCAGTACTTC. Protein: CASSQETALPYEQYF.

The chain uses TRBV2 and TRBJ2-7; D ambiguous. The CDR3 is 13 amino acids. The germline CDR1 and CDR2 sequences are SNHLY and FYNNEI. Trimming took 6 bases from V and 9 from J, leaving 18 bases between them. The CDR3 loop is CASSDDVTLGQYF. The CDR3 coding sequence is TGTGCCAGCAGCGACGACGTGACGCTCGGGCAGTACTTC.

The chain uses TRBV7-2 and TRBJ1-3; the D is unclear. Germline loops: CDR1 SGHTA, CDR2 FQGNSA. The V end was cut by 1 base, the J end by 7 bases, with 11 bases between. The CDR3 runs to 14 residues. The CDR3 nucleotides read TGTGCCAGCAGCTTAGTCAGCCCTCTCAACACCATATATTTT. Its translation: CASSLVSPLNTIYF.

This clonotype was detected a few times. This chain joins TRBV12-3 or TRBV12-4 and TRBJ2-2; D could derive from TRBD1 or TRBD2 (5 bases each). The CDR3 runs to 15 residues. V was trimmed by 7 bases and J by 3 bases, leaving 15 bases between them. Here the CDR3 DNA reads TGTGCCAGCATCCGACCCGGGACCGACACCGGGGAGCTGTTTTTT. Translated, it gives CASIRPGTDTGELFF.

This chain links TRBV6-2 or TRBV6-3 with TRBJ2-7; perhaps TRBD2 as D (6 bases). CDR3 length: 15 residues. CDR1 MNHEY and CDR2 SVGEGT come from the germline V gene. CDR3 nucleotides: TGTGCCAGCACCATAGGGGCGGGAACCTCCTTCGAGCAGTACGTC. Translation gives CASTIGAGTSFEQYV.

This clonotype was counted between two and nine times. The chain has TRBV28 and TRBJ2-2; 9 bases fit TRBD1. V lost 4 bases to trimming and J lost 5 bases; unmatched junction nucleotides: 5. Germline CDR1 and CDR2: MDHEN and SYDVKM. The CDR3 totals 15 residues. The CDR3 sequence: CASSSPGQGTGELFF. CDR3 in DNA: TGTGCCAGCAGTTCTCCGGGACAGGGTACCGGGGAGCTGTTTTTT.

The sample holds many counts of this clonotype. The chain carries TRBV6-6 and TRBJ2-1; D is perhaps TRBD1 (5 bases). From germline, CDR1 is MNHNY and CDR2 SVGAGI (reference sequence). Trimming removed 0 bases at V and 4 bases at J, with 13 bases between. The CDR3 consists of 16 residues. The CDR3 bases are TGTGCCAGCAGTTACTCAAGGGGATCGTCGTACAATGAGCAGTTCTTC. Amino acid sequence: CASSYSRGSSYNEQFF.

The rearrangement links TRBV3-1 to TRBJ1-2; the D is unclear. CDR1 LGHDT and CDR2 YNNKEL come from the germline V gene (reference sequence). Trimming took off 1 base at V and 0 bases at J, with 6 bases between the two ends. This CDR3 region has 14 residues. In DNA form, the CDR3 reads TGTGCCAGCAGCCAAGGGAATACTAACTATGGCTACACCTTC. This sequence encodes CASSQGNTNYGYTF. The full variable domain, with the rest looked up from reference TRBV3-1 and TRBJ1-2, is DTAVSQTPKYLVTQMGNDKSIKCEQNLGHDTMYWYKQDSKKFLKIMFSYNNKELIINETVPNRFSPKSPDKAHLNLHINSLELGDSAVYFCASSQGNTNYGYTFGSGTRLTVV.

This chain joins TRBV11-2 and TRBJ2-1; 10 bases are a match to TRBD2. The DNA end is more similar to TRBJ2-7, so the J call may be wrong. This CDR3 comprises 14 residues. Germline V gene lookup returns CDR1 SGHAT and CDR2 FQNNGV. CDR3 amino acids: CASSLPLAGREQYF. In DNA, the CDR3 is TGTGCCAGCAGCTTACCACTAGCGGGGAGGGAGCAGTACTTC.